The 31 T cell receptor beta chains presented below share a single source sample, sequenced in a study of cytomegalovirus exposure and HLA in healthy donors. The PCR employed 60 Vbeta primers together with 13 Jbeta primers. The method was immunoSEQ multiplex PCR; TCRdb's version includes in-frame clones alone and lacks a portion of them. This table has 110,000 or so clones, about 79% appearing once. The sample taken for sequencing was PBMCs. These receptors all stem from a human donor in good health.

The chain has TRBV2 and TRBJ1-2; D unresolved. The CDR3 has 13 residues. V was clipped by 8 bases and J by 2 bases, with 12 bases between them. Germline CDR1 reads SNHLY; CDR2 reads FYNNEI. In nucleotides, the CDR3 is TGTGCCAGCTCGCCTGGCCCGAACTATGGCTACACCTTC. Protein sequence: CASSPGPNYGYTF.

The rearrangement uses TRBV30 and TRBJ2-3; D is possibly TRBD2 (5 bases). Germline V gene lookup returns CDR1 GTSNPN and CDR2 SVGIG (reference sequence). V gave up 3 bases and J gave up 4 bases, with 17 bases separating them. This CDR3 has 15 residues. The chain's CDR3 is CAWRYREFPSDTQYF. Written as DNA, the CDR3 is TGTGCCTGGAGATACCGGGAATTCCCATCAGATACGCAGTATTTT.

The chain uses TRBV5-1 and TRBJ1-2; D is undetermined. V shed 0 bases and J shed 6 bases, with 15 bases lying between them. Germline CDR1 SGHRS, CDR2 YFSETQ. The CDR3 extends over 15 amino acids. CDR3 sequence: CASSLGARQPDGYTF. CDR3 in DNA: TGCGCCAGCAGCTTGGGGGCCAGACAACCGGATGGCTACACCTTC. Together with reference TRBV5-1 and TRBJ1-2, the CDR3 gives the full variable domain: KAGVTQTPRYLIKTRGQQVTLSCSPISGHRSVSWYQQTPGQGLQFLFEYFSETQRNKGNFPGRFSGRQFSNSRSEMNVSTLELGDSALYLCASSLGARQPDGYTFGSGTRLTVV.

This clone was counted a few times. The V gene is TRBV23-1, the J gene TRBJ1-6, with 7 bases identical to TRBD1. TRBV23-1 is reported as an ORF; its role is uncertain. The CDR3 loop spans 17 amino acids. After removal of 3 bases from V and 5 bases from J, the junction contained 10 bases not matched to a gene. The DNA for the CDR3 is TGCGCCAGCAGTCAGGCCAACAGGGGCCAAAATAATTCACCCCTCCACTTT. This codes for CASSQANRGQNNSPLHF.

This clone was seen only a few times. The chain joins TRBV7-2 to TRBJ1-2; D is possibly TRBD1 (5 bases). Trimming took 5 bases from V and 1 from J, leaving 20 bases between them. From germline, CDR1 is SGHTA and CDR2 FQGNSA. The CDR3 extends over 17 amino acids. The CDR3 sequence is CASSPQIGQEINYGYTF. The CDR3 DNA follows: TGTGCCAGCAGCCCCCAGATCGGACAAGAGATTAACTATGGCTACACCTTC.

The rearrangement uses TRBV15 and TRBJ1-1; weak D call: TRBD1 (6 bases). This CDR3 comprises 14 residues. The V gene's germline CDR1 is LNHNV and CDR2 YYDKDF (reference sequence). V was cut by 0 bases and J by 7 bases, with 12 bases left in between. The CDR3 reads CATSRDHMDSEAFF. The CDR3 DNA reads TGTGCCACCAGCAGAGATCATATGGACAGTGAAGCTTTCTTT. Full variable domain (outside the CDR3, taken from reference TRBV15 and TRBJ1-1): DAMVIQNPRYQVTQFGKPVTLSCSQTLNHNVMYWYQQKSSQAPKLLFHYYDKDFNNEADTPDNFQSRRPNTSFCFLDIRSPGLGDTAMYLCATSRDHMDSEAFFGQGTRLTVV.

V is TRBV5-4 and J is TRBJ2-3; 15 bases align to TRBD2. This CDR3 has 17 residues. V shed 4 bases, J shed 2 bases, and the junction held 5 bases outside the gene matches. Germline V gene sequence: CDR1 SGHNT, CDR2 YYREEE (reference sequence). The CDR3 sequence: CASSTGLAGGNTDTQYF. In nucleotides, the CDR3 is TGTGCCAGCAGCACCGGACTAGCGGGAGGGAACACAGATACGCAGTATTTT.

This clone appeared a single time. The chain recombines TRBV18 with TRBJ2-7; 9 bases are shared with TRBD1. In germline, CDR1 is KGHSH, CDR2 LQKENI. With 6 bases clipped from V and 4 bases from J, the junction kept 13 bases outside the gene matches. The CDR3 consists of 16 residues. The CDR3 region is CASSRRGTGNFYEQYF. Written as DNA, the CDR3 is TGTGCCAGCTCGCGCCGAGGGACAGGGAACTTTTACGAGCAGTACTTC.

This chain uses TRBV7-9 with TRBJ1-3; TRBD1 matches 8 bases. J lost 4 bases, V lost 5 bases, and 7 bases had no gene match. CDR3 length: 15 amino acids. Germline loops: CDR1 SEHNR, CDR2 FQNEAQ (reference sequence). CDR3 in DNA: TGTGCCAGCAGCCCGACAGGGGTGCGCGGAAACACCATATATTTT. It specifies CASSPTGVRGNTIYF.

CDR3 amino acids: CASSPSGSQNIQYF. For the CDR3, the DNA is TGTGCCAGCAGCCCTAGCGGGAGCCAAAACATTCAGTACTTC. This chain joins TRBV7-9 and TRBJ2-4; 10 bases agree with TRBD2. In germline, CDR1 is SEHNR, CDR2 FQNEAQ (reference sequence). V shed 5 bases, J shed 5 bases, and the junction held 3 bases outside the gene matches. The CDR3 runs to 14 residues.

The chain uses TRBV28 and TRBJ2-5; possibly TRBD2 for D (6 bases). Germline V gene sequence: CDR1 MDHEN, CDR2 SYDVKM. V lost 6 bases and J lost 4, with 18 bases in between. CDR3 length equals 15 residues. The CDR3 sequence: CASSPGGGQVETQYF. CDR3 sequence (DNA): TGTGCCAGCAGCCCTGGGGGAGGTCAAGTAGAGACCCAGTACTTC.

The chain uses TRBV6-6 and TRBJ1-2; 7 positions agree with TRBD1. Per the germline V gene, CDR1 is MNHNY and CDR2 is SVGAGI (reference sequence). CDR3 length equals 15 residues. Germline trimming cut 5 bases from V and 7 bases from J; bases unmatched to any gene: 13. CDR3 residues: CASSHYRDSSGGYTF. CDR3 coding DNA: TGTGCCAGCAGTCACTACCGGGACAGTTCAGGTGGCTACACCTTC.

The chain uses TRBV7-9 and TRBJ2-6, with D unclear. This CDR3 region has 13 residues. The V and J ends lost 4 bases and 2 bases respectively, with 3 bases between them. Germline V CDR1 and CDR2: SEHNR, FQNEAQ (reference sequence). CDR3 amino acids: CASSSAGANVLTF. Here the CDR3 DNA reads TGTGCCAGCAGCTCGGCTGGGGCCAACGTCCTGACTTTC.

CDR3 sequence reads: CARRQGANYEQYF. CDR3 DNA: TGTGCCAGAAGACAGGGGGCAAACTACGAGCAGTACTTC. The rearrangement uses TRBV9 and TRBJ2-7; TRBD1 aligns across 10 bases. Losses at the gene ends were 8 bases for V and 3 bases for J; bases not matched to a gene: 5. CDR3 length: 13 residues. The V gene's germline CDR1 is SGDLS and CDR2 YYNGEE. Variable domain in full (rest from reference TRBV9 and TRBJ2-7): DSGVTQTPKHLITATGQRVTLRCSPRSGDLSVYWYQQSLDQGLQFLIQYYNGEERAKGNILERFSAQQFPDLHSELNLSSLELGDSALYFCARRQGANYEQYFGPGTRLTVT.

CDR3 DNA: TGTGCCACCAGCAGGGGACAGGGCTTTGAAAAACTGTTTTTT. Its protein product is CATSRGQGFEKLFF. V usage is TRBV15 and J usage is TRBJ1-4; 9 positions agree with TRBD1. The trim removed 3 bases at V and 7 bases at J, leaving 3 bases unmatched. This CDR3 is built from 14 residues. Germline CDR1 LNHNV, CDR2 YYDKDF (reference sequence).

This clone was picked up one time. The gene calls are TRBV9 and TRBJ2-3, with 7 nucleotides matching TRBD1. This CDR3 is 12 amino acids long. The germline gives CDR1 SGDLS, CDR2 YYNGEE. V shed 7 bases, J shed 4 bases, and the junction held 3 bases outside the gene matches. CDR3 coding DNA: TGTGCCAGCGCACAGGGGCCAGATACGCAGTATTTT. Its translation is CASAQGPDTQYF.

V and J are TRBV2 and TRBJ1-1; weak D call: TRBD1 (6 bases). The V gene lost 1 base and the J gene lost 5 bases, with 11 bases spanning the gap. Germline lookup yields CDR1 SNHLY and CDR2 FYNNEI. The CDR3 length is 14 residues. CDR3 sequence: CASSEGGGRTEAFF. CDR3 in DNA: TGTGCCAGCAGTGAAGGAGGGGGAAGGACTGAAGCTTTCTTT.

The V gene is TRBV7-9, the J gene TRBJ1-6, with a weak D call TRBD1 (5 bases). Germline-derived CDR1 and CDR2 are SEHNR and FQNEAQ (reference sequence). This CDR3 is 13 amino acids long. Deletions cut 5 bases from V and 10 bases from J, with 12 bases between. CDR3 in amino acids: CASSPGAASPLHF. In DNA form, the CDR3 reads TGTGCCAGCAGCCCTGGGGCGGCCTCACCCCTCCACTTT.

The chain couples TRBV7-9 to TRBJ2-3; TRBD2 matches 8 bases. The CDR3 runs 15 residues. V shed 4 bases and J 2 bases; nucleotides not matched to a gene: 5. CDR1 SEHNR and CDR2 FQNEAQ come from the germline V gene (reference sequence). The CDR3 DNA reads as TGTGCCAGCAGCTATAGCGGGAAATCCACAGATACGCAGTATTTT. Protein product: CASSYSGKSTDTQYF.

This clone has only one observation. V and J are TRBV2 and TRBJ2-2, with D possibly matching TRBD1 (7 bases). Trimming took off 6 bases at V and 3 bases at J, with 23 bases between the two ends. The germline V gene has CDR1 SNHLY and CDR2 FYNNEI. This CDR3 has 18 amino acids. The CDR3 loop reads CASSLTGSGGLDTGELFF. The DNA of the CDR3 is TGTGCCAGCAGCCTGACAGGGTCAGGGGGGCTCGACACCGGGGAGCTGTTTTTT. Full variable domain (missing parts from reference TRBV2 and TRBJ2-2): EPEVTQTPSHQVTQMGQEVILRCVPISNHLYFYWYRQILGQKVEFLVSFYNNEISEKSEIFDDQFSVERPDGSNFTLKIRSTKLEDSAMYFCASSLTGSGGLDTGELFFGEGSRLTVL.

The chain recombines TRBV6-1 with TRBJ2-3; 12 bases fit TRBD2. The germline gives CDR1 MNHNS, CDR2 SASEGT. V gave up 6 bases and J gave up 6 bases; unmatched junction bases: 7. The CDR3 totals 15 residues. The chain's CDR3 is CASRATSGSGDTQYF. The DNA of the CDR3 is TGTGCCAGCAGGGCGACTAGCGGGAGCGGGGATACGCAGTATTTT.

The V call is TRBV7-9, the J call TRBJ1-4, with TRBD1 matching over 9 bases. The CDR3 length is 19 residues. The J segment lost 0 bases and the V segment lost 5 bases, leaving 13 bases of the junction unmatched. Looked up from germline, CDR1 is SEHNR and CDR2 is FQNEAQ (reference sequence). The CDR3 spells CASSPRTGEISSTNEKLFF. DNA for the CDR3: TGTGCCAGCAGCCCCAGGACAGGGGAGATATCTTCAACTAATGAAAAACTGTTTTTT.

This clone was detected once. The chain carries TRBV6-6 and TRBJ1-1, with TRBD1 as a possible D gene (6 bases). The CDR3 has 15 amino acids. V was shortened by 3 bases and J by 5 bases, with 16 bases between the two germline ends. From germline, CDR1 is MNHNY and CDR2 SVGAGI (reference sequence). CDR3 region: CASSYPTGSGTEAFF. In nucleotides, the CDR3 is TGTGCCAGCAGTTATCCGACAGGTAGTGGGACTGAAGCTTTCTTT.

This clone was counted once. The chain uses TRBV21-1 and TRBJ1-5; TRBD1, the table's D call, lacks a check against the DNA. TRBV21-1 is a pseudogene locus. CDR3 length: 19 residues. CDR3 region: CASSKGEFGRGVEDQPQHF. The CDR3 coding sequence is TGTGCCAGCAGCAAGGGGGAATTCGGCAGGGGAGTTGAGGATCAGCCCCAGCATTTT.

The chain combines TRBV6-6 with TRBJ1-6; D is perhaps TRBD1 (6 bases). Germline lookup yields CDR1 MNHNY and CDR2 SVGAGI (reference sequence). Trimming left V 7 bases short and J 10 bases short, with 20 bases between. The CDR3 loop spans 15 amino acids. In DNA, the CDR3 is TGTGCCAGCACCCTACAGGGTTACAATGAATCACCCCTCCACTTT. The encoded protein is CASTLQGYNESPLHF.

Here the CDR3 DNA reads TGTGCCAGCAGCTTGGCCTTCTACGAGCAGTACTTC. This codes for CASSLAFYEQYF. The gene calls are TRBV5-6 and TRBJ2-7; D call uncertain. Trimming shortened V by 0 bases and J by 3 bases, and 4 bases separated the two germline ends. The CDR3 has 12 residues. Germline lookup yields CDR1 SGHDT and CDR2 YYEEEE.

The chain uses TRBV6-5 and TRBJ2-7; a weak D match, TRBD2 (6 bases). Trimming removed 9 bases at V and 5 bases at J, with 17 bases between. Germline V gene lookup returns CDR1 MNHEY and CDR2 SVGAGI. The CDR3 has 13 residues. The CDR3 loop reads CARYAGRVDEQYF. The CDR3 nucleotides are TGTGCCAGATACGCGGGAAGGGTAGACGAGCAGTACTTC.

The chain is built from TRBV27 and TRBJ1-1; D ambiguous. This CDR3 spans 14 amino acids. Trimming left V 5 bases short and J 1 base short, with 11 bases between. Germline V gives CDR1 MNHEY, CDR2 SMNVEV (reference sequence). The CDR3 here is CASSPSRGNTEAFF. The CDR3 DNA is TGTGCCAGCAGTCCTAGTCGGGGGAACACTGAAGCTTTCTTT.

The genes are TRBV6-4 and TRBJ1-5; a weak D match, TRBD1 (6 bases). The CDR3 runs to 18 residues. V lost 10 bases, J lost 0 bases, and 25 bases lay in between. Germline V gene sequence: CDR1 MRHNA, CDR2 SNTAGT. In DNA form, the CDR3 reads TGTGCCACCAAGTGGAGGGAGACGGGGGGCGGTAGCAATCAGCCCCAGCATTTT. It yields the protein CATKWRETGGGSNQPQHF.

This clone was counted a few times. The V and J genes are TRBV4-3 and TRBJ2-1; D possibly corresponds to TRBD2 (7 bases). There are 16 residues in the CDR3. Germline assignment: CDR1 LGHNA and CDR2 YSLEER. V lost 4 bases, J lost 3 bases, and 16 bases lay in between. The CDR3 loop is CASSRGEGDFYNEQFF. Written as DNA, the CDR3 is TGCGCCAGCAGCCGAGGGGAGGGGGATTTCTACAATGAGCAGTTCTTC.

The V and J genes are TRBV28 and TRBJ2-7; tentative D call: TRBD1 (6 bases). There are 14 residues in the CDR3. Deletions cut 6 bases from V and 3 bases from J, with 15 bases between. Germline values: CDR1 MDHEN, CDR2 SYDVKM. The CDR3 is CASRTWTDYYEQYF. The CDR3 DNA follows: TGTGCCAGCAGAACCTGGACAGACTACTACGAGCAGTACTTC.